The 28 T cell receptor beta chains given below trace back to one sample, sequenced in a study of early T cells in non-severe SARS-CoV-2 infection. TCRdb reprocessed the 5' RACE reads with MiXCR, giving one entry per CDR3 protein. The sample lists 60,000 or so distinct CDR3 sequences, over 9.5% occurring once. Sequenced: whole blood. These receptors were taken from an adult who was a healthcare worker with PCR-confirmed SARS-CoV-2 infection or an uninfected control (not recorded which).

V and J are TRBV27 and TRBJ2-3; D is perhaps TRBD2 (6 bases). This CDR3 spans 15 amino acids. Deletions cut 7 bases from V and 0 bases from J, with 14 bases between. Germline values: CDR1 MNHEY, CDR2 SMNVEV (reference sequence). The CDR3 DNA reads as TGTGCCAGCAAGCGGGCCCTTTCTAGCACAGATACGCAGTATTTT. This gives the protein CASKRALSSTDTQYF.

This clonotype has a count of ten or more. The CDR3, as DNA: TGTGCCAGCAGCGGCGGGACTAGCGGGAGGGCCGGATCAGATACGCAGTATTTT. Its protein product is CASSGGTSGRAGSDTQYF. The chain employs TRBV5-4 and TRBJ2-3; TRBD2 matches 16 bases. The CDR3 covers 18 residues. Germline V gene sequence: CDR1 SGHNT, CDR2 YYREEE (reference sequence). V gave up 4 bases and J gave up 4 bases; unmatched junction bases: 9.

This clonotype appeared many times. The chain has TRBV5-1 and TRBJ1-1, with D unresolved. Germline V CDR1 and CDR2: SGHRS, YFSETQ. The CDR3 length is 13 residues. V was shortened by 2 bases and J by 1 base, with 6 bases between the two germline ends. CDR3: CASSLWENTEAFF. CDR3 sequence (DNA): TGCGCCAGCAGCTTATGGGAGAACACTGAAGCTTTCTTT. The full variable domain, in which reference TRBV5-1 and TRBJ1-1 provide the parts outside the CDR3, is KAGVTQTPRYLIKTRGQQVTLSCSPISGHRSVSWYQQTPGQGLQFLFEYFSETQRNKGNFPGRFSGRQFSNSRSEMNVSTLELGDSALYLCASSLWENTEAFFGQGTRLTVV.

The CDR3 nucleotides read TGTGCCAGCAGCGAGGGGATTGGACTAGCTCACGAGCAGTACTTC. Its protein product is CASSEGIGLAHEQYF. This chain uses TRBV9 with TRBJ2-7; 8 nucleotides align to TRBD2. The V and J ends lost 3 bases and 5 bases, in that order; junction bases with no gene match: 10. Germline CDR1 and CDR2: SGDLS and YYNGEE. The CDR3 covers 15 residues.

This clonotype was observed many times. The chain couples TRBV7-2 to TRBJ1-2; maybe TRBD1 (6 bases). This CDR3 comprises 13 residues. Per germline, CDR1 SGHTA and CDR2 FQGNSA. V lost 1 base and J 11 bases, leaving 14 bases between the germline ends. CDR3 sequence: CASSLGQGIVYTF. CDR3 nucleotide sequence: TGTGCCAGCAGCTTAGGGCAGGGGATTGTGTACACCTTC.

CDR3 sequence: CASSLFPEAFF. CDR3 in DNA: TGTGCCAGCAGCTTATTTCCGGAAGCTTTCTTT. The V gene is TRBV7-2, the J gene TRBJ1-1; the D is unclear. The V and J ends lost 2 bases and 8 bases respectively, with 6 bases between them. Germline loops: CDR1 SGHTA, CDR2 FQGNSA. This CDR3 has 11 amino acids.

In its sample, this clonotype was seen many times. The chain recombines TRBV6-2 or TRBV6-3 with TRBJ2-5; the match to TRBD2 covers 11 bases. The V gene's germline CDR1 is MNHEY and CDR2 SVGEGT. V lost 4 bases and J lost 1; bases outside the gene matches: 8. The CDR3 runs 17 residues. The CDR3 loop reads CASSSLRLAGFQETQYF. The CDR3 region has the DNA TGTGCCAGCAGTTCGCTTAGACTAGCGGGGTTCCAAGAGACCCAGTACTTC.

The sample holds many counts of this clonotype. The gene calls are TRBV7-3 and TRBJ2-5; D possibly corresponds to TRBD2 (6 bases). The length of the CDR3 is 15 residues. Germline CDR1 and CDR2: SGHTA and FQGTGA. V was cut by 2 bases and J by 4 bases, with 14 bases left in between. The CDR3 reads CASSLEAGPGETQYF. CDR3 sequence (DNA): TGTGCCAGCAGCTTAGAGGCGGGGCCGGGAGAGACCCAGTACTTC.

V and J are TRBV29-1 and TRBJ2-7; 7 bases align to TRBD1. The germline CDR1 and CDR2 sequences are SQVTM and ANQGSEA. There are 13 residues in the CDR3. The ends lost 7 bases at V and 2 bases at J; junction bases unmatched: 8. CDR3 protein: CSGLTGATYEQYF. The CDR3 DNA follows: TGCAGCGGTCTCACAGGGGCCACCTACGAGCAGTACTTC.

The chain recombines TRBV18 with TRBJ1-5; 9 bases are shared with TRBD1. The CDR3 runs to 15 residues. J gave up 2 bases and V 3 bases, and 2 bases lay outside the gene matches. The V gene's germline CDR1 is KGHSH and CDR2 LQKENI. CDR3 protein: CASSPGQGGNQPQHF. CDR3 coding DNA: TGTGCCAGCTCACCGGGACAGGGCGGCAATCAGCCCCAGCATTTT.

Ten or more counts support this clonotype. CDR3 sequence: CASSQDGARLTQYF. As DNA, the CDR3 is TGTGCCAGCAGCCAAGATGGAGCCCGACTAACCCAGTACTTC. This rearrangement joins TRBV4-2 to TRBJ2-5; tentative D call: TRBD2 (5 bases). Germline V gene data show CDR1 as LGHNA and CDR2 as YNFKEQ. The CDR3 length is 14 residues. With 0 bases removed from V and 8 bases from J, the gap between germline ends came to 13 bases.

This clonotype was counted many times. The chain recombines TRBV9 with TRBJ2-1; no clear D gene. V shed 1 base and J shed 7 bases, with 3 bases lying between them. The CDR3 extends over 11 amino acids. CDR1 is SGDLS and CDR2 is YYNGEE in the germline V gene. CDR3 nucleotides: TGTGCCAGCAGCGTAAGGAATGAGCAGTTCTTC. Amino acid sequence: CASSVRNEQFF.

The chain carries TRBV7-9 and TRBJ2-7; D unclear. This CDR3 is built from 13 residues. V lost 3 bases, J lost 2 bases, and 8 bases lay in between. CDR1 SEHNR and CDR2 FQNEAQ come from the germline V gene (reference sequence). The CDR3 loop is CASSFATTYEQYF. CDR3 coding DNA: TGTGCCAGCAGCTTCGCGACAACCTACGAGCAGTACTTC.

This clonotype was found many times. The chain has TRBV19 and TRBJ1-5; D ambiguous. Germline loops: CDR1 LNHDA, CDR2 SQIVND (reference sequence). V gave up 3 bases and J gave up 0 bases, with 6 bases separating them. The CDR3 covers 14 residues. In DNA form, the CDR3 reads TGTGCCAGTAGTATTCCATCTAGCAATCAGCCCCAGCATTTT. Its translation: CASSIPSSNQPQHF.

This clonotype was seen many times. The chain is built from TRBV29-1 and TRBJ2-5; D is perhaps TRBD1 (5 bases). Between the trimmed V and J ends, which lost 4 bases and 5 bases, there was a span of 14 bases. The CDR3 runs 13 residues. Germline loops: CDR1 SQVTM, CDR2 ANQGSEA. The CDR3 is CSVGRGSSETQYF. Written as DNA, the CDR3 is TGCAGCGTTGGTAGGGGTAGCTCCGAGACCCAGTACTTC.

This clonotype was picked up many times. The chain carries TRBV7-2 and TRBJ2-7, with 8 positions matching TRBD1. CDR1 and CDR2 from the germline V gene are SGHTA and FQGNSA. V lost 5 bases to trimming and J lost 0 bases; unmatched junction nucleotides: 6. The CDR3 totals 15 residues. This chain's CDR3 is CASSRQGTSSYEQYF. The DNA for the CDR3 is TGTGCCAGCAGCCGACAGGGGACAAGCTCCTACGAGCAGTACTTC.

The sample holds many counts of this clonotype. The CDR3 DNA reads TGTGCCAGCAGCTTAGATCAAGAGACCCAGTACTTC. Amino acids: CASSLDQETQYF. The chain uses TRBV11-1 and TRBJ2-5, with no clear D. This CDR3 has 12 residues. V dropped 1 base and J dropped 2 bases, with 2 bases sitting between them. Germline assignment: CDR1 SGHAT and CDR2 FQDESV (reference sequence).

This clonotype was recorded at least ten times. The chain is built from TRBV6-2 or TRBV6-3 and TRBJ2-7, with D possibly being TRBD2 (6 bases). V was clipped by 6 bases and J by 2 bases, with 20 bases between them. CDR1 is MNHEY, CDR2 SVGEGT, per germline. The CDR3 contains 16 residues. CDR3 sequence reads: CASSLPPGTVAYEQYF. The CDR3 DNA sequence: TGTGCCAGCAGCCTCCCCCCCGGGACTGTCGCCTACGAGCAGTACTTC.

This clonotype occurred many times. J is TRBJ1-1 and V is TRBV5-4; 7 bases are shared with TRBD1. The V and J ends lost 4 bases and 4 bases, in that order; junction bases with no gene match: 4. The CDR3 loop spans 13 amino acids. From germline, CDR1 is SGHNT and CDR2 YYREEE (reference sequence). The CDR3 DNA reads as TGTGCCAGCAGCCTTGAGGGGGCCACTGAAGCTTTCTTT. This gives the protein CASSLEGATEAFF.

This clonotype was seen many times. This chain links TRBV29-1 with TRBJ2-7, with D uncertain. The germline V and J ends were trimmed by 7 bases and 2 bases, with 9 bases remaining between them. Germline assignment: CDR1 SQVTM and CDR2 ANQGSEA. The CDR3 has 11 residues. The CDR3 DNA reads TGCAGCGCCGGTTACACCTACGAGCAGTACTTC. Protein sequence: CSAGYTYEQYF.

The chain employs TRBV6-2 or TRBV6-3 and TRBJ1-5; the D is unclear. The CDR3 sequence is 15 residues long. The V gene's germline CDR1 is MNHEY and CDR2 SVGEGT. Between the trimmed V and J ends, which lost 2 bases and 3 bases, there was a span of 11 bases. CDR3 DNA: TGTGCCAGCAGTTACCGCGGACGAGACAATCAGCCCCAGCATTTT. It is translated as CASSYRGRDNQPQHF.

This clonotype turned up a few times. J is TRBJ2-6 and V is TRBV19; D uncertain. CDR1 is LNHDA and CDR2 is SQIVND in the germline V gene (reference sequence). The CDR3 has 12 amino acids. The V end lost 6 bases, the J end lost 10 bases, and 10 bases lay between the germline ends. The CDR3 spells CASSYKTNVLTF. The CDR3 bases are TGTGCCAGTAGCTACAAGACTAACGTCCTGACTTTC.

This clonotype was recorded a few times. The CDR3 here is CSVALAAGGTQYF. CDR3 DNA sequence: TGCAGCGTTGCTCTAGCGGCGGGCGGGACCCAGTACTTC. V usage is TRBV29-1 and J usage is TRBJ2-5; TRBD2 agrees at 7 bases. The CDR3 has 13 amino acids. CDR1 and CDR2 from the germline V gene are SQVTM and ANQGSEA. J gave up 7 bases and V 4 bases, and 9 bases lay outside the gene matches.

The sample holds many counts of this clonotype. V is TRBV7-9 and J is TRBJ2-3; no clear D gene. This CDR3 has 14 residues. Germline CDR1 SEHNR, CDR2 FQNEAQ (reference sequence). Between the trimmed V and J ends, which lost 6 bases and 0 bases, there was a span of 10 bases. The CDR3 bases are TGTGCCAGCAGTATTGGGCGAAGCACAGATACGCAGTATTTT. This encodes CASSIGRSTDTQYF. Based on the CDR3 plus reference TRBV7-9 and TRBJ2-3, the full variable domain is DTGVSQNPRHKITKRGQNVTFRCDPISEHNRLYWYRQTLGQGPEFLTYFQNEAQLEKSRLLSDRFSAERPKGSFSTLEIQRTEQGDSAMYLCASSIGRSTDTQYFGPGTRLTVL.

This clonotype was counted many times. The gene calls are TRBV29-1 and TRBJ2-5, with TRBD1 identical over 7 bases. This CDR3 contains 12 residues. V was pared by 7 bases and J by 5 bases, with 7 bases of the junction left unmatched. Per the germline V gene, CDR1 is SQVTM and CDR2 is ANQGSEA. The CDR3 loop is CSGEKGAETQYF. The CDR3, as DNA: TGCAGCGGGGAGAAGGGGGCGGAGACCCAGTACTTC.

This clonotype was observed a few times. The rearrangement joins TRBV2 to TRBJ2-6; TRBD1 matches at 8 bases. Trimming cost V 6 bases and J 3 bases; bases outside gene matches: 4. CDR1 is SNHLY, CDR2 FYNNEI, per germline. The CDR3 is 15 residues long. CDR3 bases: TGTGCCAGCAGCCAGGGGGCCTTTGGGGCCAACGTCCTGACTTTC. Encoded protein: CASSQGAFGANVLTF.

The J gene is TRBJ1-6, the V gene TRBV7-6, with 7 bases matching TRBD1. V lost 5 bases, J lost 0 bases, and 4 bases stayed unmatched. CDR3 length: 16 residues. Germline lookup yields CDR1 SGHVS and CDR2 FNYEAQ. The CDR3 coding sequence is TGTGCCAGCAGCCCAGGGGGGGGCTCCTATAATTCACCCCTCCACTTT. Translating gives CASSPGGGSYNSPLHF.

This clonotype was seen repeatedly, ten times or more. The chain carries TRBV18 and TRBJ2-7, with 13 bases identical to TRBD2. Germline V CDR1 and CDR2: KGHSH, LQKENI. The CDR3 contains 16 residues. The trim removed 6 bases at V and 9 bases at J, leaving 14 bases unmatched. The CDR3 nucleotides are TGTGCCAGCTCTCCCTCGGGGACTAGCGGGAATTCGGGGCAGTACTTC. The encoded protein is CASSPSGTSGNSGQYF.